This TCR beta chain comes out of a study of T cell repertoires in cytomegalovirus infection. Across the study: Public TCR beta signatures marked donors with CMV infection and the matching HLA.

One entry per CDR3 protein, called by TCRdb with MiXCR from the reads. The sample records approximately 730,000 distinct CDR3 sequences, about 30% being singletons. V lost 3 bases and J 4 bases, leaving 7 bases between the germline ends. The CDR3 is 13 amino acids. Germline V gives CDR1 SGHVS, CDR2 FNYEAQ. Comment on this clonotype: As yet, its antigen is unknown.

The chain joins TRBV7-6 to TRBJ2-1; D unclear. The sequencing here drew on cultured PBMCs, taken from culture after CMV antigen stimulation. The sequence was collected from a human donor in good health (CMV status not recorded). Some clones in this sample may be carry-over from other donors' samples. The CDR3: CASSLSHYNEQFF. Here the CDR3 DNA reads TGTGCCAGCAGCTTGTCACATTACAATGAGCAGTTCTTC.